This T cell receptor (beta chain) was profiled in a study of response to subunit inactivated influenza vaccine. This clonotype was seen more than once but under ten times. Its matching antigen is unknown. TCRdb reprocessed the RT-PCR reads with MiXCR, giving one entry per CDR3 protein. The table records around 600,000 distinct CDR3 sequences, 11% of them present only once. Overall study results and limits: The study's authors posited that every seasonal influenza vaccination enlists few new T cells.

In germline, CDR1 is LNHDA, CDR2 SQIVND (reference sequence). Deletions cut 3 bases from V and 2 bases from J, with 8 bases between. The length of the CDR3 is 13 residues. The sample was also linked to a second study, of T cells expressing NK-cell markers. In that study: Scientists made TCR beta cDNA using 5'RACE template switching with UMIs. The contribution of dominant NKG2C+ clonotypes to CD8+ T cells in more than five donors was about 1.0-7.5%.

This sample comprised PBMCs from blood, obtained on the day of vaccination. The chain has TRBV19 and TRBJ2-7; D call uncertain. The sequence was collected from a man aged 50 or older who received an inactivated influenza vaccine. CDR3 protein: CASSISDTYEQYF. CDR3 bases: TGTGCCAGTAGTATTTCCGACACCTACGAGCAGTACTTC.